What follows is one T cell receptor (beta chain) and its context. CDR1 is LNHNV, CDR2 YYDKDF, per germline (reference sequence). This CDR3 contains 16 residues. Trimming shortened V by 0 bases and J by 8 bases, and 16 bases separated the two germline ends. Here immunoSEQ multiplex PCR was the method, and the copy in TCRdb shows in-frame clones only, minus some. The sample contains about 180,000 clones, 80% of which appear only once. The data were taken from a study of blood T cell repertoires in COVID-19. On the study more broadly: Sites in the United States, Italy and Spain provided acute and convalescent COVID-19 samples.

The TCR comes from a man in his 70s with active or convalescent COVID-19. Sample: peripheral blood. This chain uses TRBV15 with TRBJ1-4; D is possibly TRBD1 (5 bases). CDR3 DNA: TGTGCCACCAGCAGAGATATCGGAGGGGCTGGAGAAAAACTGTTTTTT. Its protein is CATSRDIGGAGEKLFF.